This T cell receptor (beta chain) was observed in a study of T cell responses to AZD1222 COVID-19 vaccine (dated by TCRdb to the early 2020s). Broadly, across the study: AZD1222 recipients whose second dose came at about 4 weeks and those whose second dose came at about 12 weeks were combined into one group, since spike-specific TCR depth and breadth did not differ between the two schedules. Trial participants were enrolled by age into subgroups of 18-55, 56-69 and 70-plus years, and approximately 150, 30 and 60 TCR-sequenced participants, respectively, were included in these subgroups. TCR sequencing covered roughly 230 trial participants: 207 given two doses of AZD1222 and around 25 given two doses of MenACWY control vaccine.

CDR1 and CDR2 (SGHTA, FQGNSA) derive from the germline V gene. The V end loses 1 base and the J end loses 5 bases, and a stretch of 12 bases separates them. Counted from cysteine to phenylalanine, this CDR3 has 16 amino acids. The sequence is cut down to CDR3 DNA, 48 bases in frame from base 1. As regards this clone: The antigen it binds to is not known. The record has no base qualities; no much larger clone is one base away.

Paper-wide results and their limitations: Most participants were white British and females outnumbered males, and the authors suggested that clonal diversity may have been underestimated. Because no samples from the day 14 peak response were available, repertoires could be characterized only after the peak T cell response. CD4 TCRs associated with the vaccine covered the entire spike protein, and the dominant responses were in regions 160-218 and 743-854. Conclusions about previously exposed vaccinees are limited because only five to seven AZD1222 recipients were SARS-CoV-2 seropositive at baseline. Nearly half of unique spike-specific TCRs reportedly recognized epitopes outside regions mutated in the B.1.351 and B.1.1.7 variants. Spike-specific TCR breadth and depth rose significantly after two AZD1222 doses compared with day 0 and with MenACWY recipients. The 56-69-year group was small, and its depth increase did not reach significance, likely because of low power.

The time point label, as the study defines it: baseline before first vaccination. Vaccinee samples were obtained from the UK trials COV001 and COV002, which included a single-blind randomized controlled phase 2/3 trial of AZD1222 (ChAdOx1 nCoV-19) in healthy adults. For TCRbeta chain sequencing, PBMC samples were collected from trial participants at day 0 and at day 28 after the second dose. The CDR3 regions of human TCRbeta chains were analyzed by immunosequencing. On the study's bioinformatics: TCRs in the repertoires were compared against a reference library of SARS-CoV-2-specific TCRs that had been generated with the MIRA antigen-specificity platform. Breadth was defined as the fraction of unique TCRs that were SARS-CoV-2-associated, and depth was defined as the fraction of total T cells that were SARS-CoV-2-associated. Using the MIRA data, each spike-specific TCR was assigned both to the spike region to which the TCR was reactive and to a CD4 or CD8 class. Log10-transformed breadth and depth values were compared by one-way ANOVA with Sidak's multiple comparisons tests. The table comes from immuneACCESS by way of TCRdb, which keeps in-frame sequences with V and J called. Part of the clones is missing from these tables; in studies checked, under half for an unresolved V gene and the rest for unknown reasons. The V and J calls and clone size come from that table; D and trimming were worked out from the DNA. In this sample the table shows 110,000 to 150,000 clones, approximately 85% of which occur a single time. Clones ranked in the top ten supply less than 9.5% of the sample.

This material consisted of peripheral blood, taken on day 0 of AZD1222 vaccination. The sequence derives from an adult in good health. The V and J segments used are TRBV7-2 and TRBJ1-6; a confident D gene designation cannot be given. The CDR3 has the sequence CASSLVPTKNNSPLHF. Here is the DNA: TGTGCCAGCAGCTTAGTGCCGACAAAAAATAATTCACCCCTCCACTTT.